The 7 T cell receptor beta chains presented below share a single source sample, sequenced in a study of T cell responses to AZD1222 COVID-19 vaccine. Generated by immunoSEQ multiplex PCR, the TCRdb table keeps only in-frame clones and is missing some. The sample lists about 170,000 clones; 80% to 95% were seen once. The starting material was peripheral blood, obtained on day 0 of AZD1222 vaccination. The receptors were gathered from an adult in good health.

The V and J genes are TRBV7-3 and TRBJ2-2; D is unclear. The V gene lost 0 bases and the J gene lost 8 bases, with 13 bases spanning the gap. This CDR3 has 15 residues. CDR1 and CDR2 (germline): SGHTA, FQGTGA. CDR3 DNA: TGTGCCAGCAGCTTAACGGGTGATTCGAGGGGGGAGCTGTTTTTT. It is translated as CASSLTGDSRGELFF.

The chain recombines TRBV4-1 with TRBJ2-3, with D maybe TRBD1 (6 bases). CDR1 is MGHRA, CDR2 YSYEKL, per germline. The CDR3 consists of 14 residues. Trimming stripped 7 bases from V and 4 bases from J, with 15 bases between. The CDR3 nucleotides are TGCGCCAGCACCGACAGGCCAGACGCAGATACGCAGTATTTT. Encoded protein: CASTDRPDADTQYF.

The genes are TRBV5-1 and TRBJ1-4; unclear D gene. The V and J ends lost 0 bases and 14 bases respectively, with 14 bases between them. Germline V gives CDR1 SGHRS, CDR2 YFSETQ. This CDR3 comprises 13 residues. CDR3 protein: CASSLAVDRSLFF. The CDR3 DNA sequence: TGCGCCAGCAGCTTGGCCGTGGACCGATCCCTGTTTTTT.

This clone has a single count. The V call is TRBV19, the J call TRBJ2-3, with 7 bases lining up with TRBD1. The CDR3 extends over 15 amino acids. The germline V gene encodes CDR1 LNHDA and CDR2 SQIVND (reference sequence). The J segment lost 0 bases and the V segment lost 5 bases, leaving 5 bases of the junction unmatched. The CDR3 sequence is CASSPNRGSTDTQYF. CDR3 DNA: TGTGCCAGTAGTCCCAACAGGGGTAGCACAGATACGCAGTATTTT.

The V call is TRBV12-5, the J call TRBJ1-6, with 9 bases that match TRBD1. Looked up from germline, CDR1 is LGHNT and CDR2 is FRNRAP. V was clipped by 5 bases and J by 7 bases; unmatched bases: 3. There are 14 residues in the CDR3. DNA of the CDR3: TGTGCTAGTGGTAGGGGACAGGGAAATTCACCCCTCCACTTT. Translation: CASGRGQGNSPLHF. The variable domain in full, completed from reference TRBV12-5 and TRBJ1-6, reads DARVTQTPRHKVTEMGQEVTMRCQPILGHNTVFWYRQTMMQGLELLAYFRNRAPLDDSGMPKDRFSAEMPDATLATLKIQPSEPRDSAVYFCASGRGQGNSPLHFGNGTRLTVT.

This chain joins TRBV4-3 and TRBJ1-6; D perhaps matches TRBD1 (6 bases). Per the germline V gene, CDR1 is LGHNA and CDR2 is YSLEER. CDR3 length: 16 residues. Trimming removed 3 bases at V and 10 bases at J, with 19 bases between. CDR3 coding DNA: TGCGCCAGCAGCCAGGGTACGACAGGTAGTAGGTCACCCCTCCACTTT. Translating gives CASSQGTTGSRSPLHF.

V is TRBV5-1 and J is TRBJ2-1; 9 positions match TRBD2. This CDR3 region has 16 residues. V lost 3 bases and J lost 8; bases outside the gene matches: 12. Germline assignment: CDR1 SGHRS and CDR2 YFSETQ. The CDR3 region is CASSSSPGTSSYEQFF. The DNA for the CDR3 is TGCGCCAGCAGCTCCTCTCCCGGGACTAGCAGTTATGAGCAGTTCTTC.